This TCR beta chain came from a study of T cell repertoires in cytomegalovirus infection. Study results and limitations: The ex vivo response was dominated by HLA-C-restricted CMV-specific TCR beta clonotypes.

MiXCR, run by TCRdb on the reads, gives a single entry per CDR3 protein. Of around 540,000 distinct CDR3 sequences listed, roughly a third are singletons. In regard to this clonotype: Its antigen is unidentified.

The CDR3 loop spans 17 amino acids. Germline lookup yields CDR1 SGHTA and CDR2 FQGNSA. V gave up 5 bases and J gave up 4 bases, with 22 bases separating them. This TCR was sampled from a human donor in good health (CMV status not recorded). Some clones in this sample may be carry-over from other donors' samples. Sample: cultured PBMCs, taken from culture after CMV antigen stimulation. This chain uses TRBV7-2 with TRBJ2-3, with D possibly being TRBD2 (6 bases). The CDR3 sequence is CASSRRGLVREADTQYF. The CDR3 DNA reads as TGTGCCAGCAGCCGAAGGGGCCTAGTTAGGGAGGCAGATACGCAGTATTTT.